The rows below give T cell receptor beta chains drawn from one sample of a study of glioma-infiltrating T cells after dendritic cell vaccination. Assay used: immunoSEQ multiplex PCR; TCRdb lists only in-frame clones, some missing. The sample carries around 100,000 clones, about four fifths recorded once. Sequenced here: blood, sampled before dendritic cell vaccination. The receptors derive from a human donor with glioblastoma. Both conserved end residues are trimmed from each CDR3.

v_call cdr3_aa
TRBV19 ASSIYFDSPLH
TRBV21-1 ASQKRGQASNQPQH
TRBV6-5 ASSYSRGNTEAF
TRBV6-1 ASSASGYNEQF
TRBV5-6 ASSLWRGSYEQY
TRBV19 ATTRGGAQPQH
TRBV6-6 ASIGGNYGYT
TRBV9 ASSASGLAGGEQF
TRBV30 AWSTGQGQSDTQY
TRBV14 ASSSSGGRNEQF
TRBV7-2 ASSLWRDDTEAF
TRBV5-1 ASSGLAGRNTEAF
TRBV7-2 ASSSLAGVHNEQF
TRBV5-1 ASSLTDRDRDTQY
TRBV6-4 ASSSRGSSYNEQF
TRBV5-6 ASSLAIEFRGTDTQY
TRBV6-6 ASSWTGTGSNGYT
TRBV6-1 ASSYWETEAF
TRBV5-4 ASSWGQRGNTGELF
TRBV11-2 ASSSRGRAKNIQY
TRBV7-2 ASSLVSGGGTDTQY
TRBV4-1 ASSQQGIGTGELF
TRBV18 ASSPLDRSEDNYGYT
TRBV7-6 ASSRGGQGTDTQY
TRBV29-1 SVEGQAAYEQY
TRBV10-3 AISDPRVTRGEQY